These 21 T cell receptor beta chains came from one sample sequenced in a study of blood T cell repertoires in COVID-19. The assay was immunoSEQ multiplex PCR, and TCRdb's table has in-frame clones only and misses some. This sample has around 150,000 clones; over 60% occur once, and the top ten carry 3.7%. Sequencing input: peripheral blood. The receptor source for this set is a woman older than 75 with acute or convalescent COVID-19.

The rearrangement uses TRBV20-1 and TRBJ1-2; 9 positions agree with TRBD1. The CDR3 is 13 residues long. Germline CDR1 DFQATT, CDR2 SNEGSKA (reference sequence). The ends lost 4 bases at V and 8 bases at J; junction bases unmatched: 8. CDR3 protein: CSANDRGFDGYTF. CDR3 nucleotides: TGCAGTGCTAATGACAGGGGGTTCGACGGCTACACCTTC.

The chain employs TRBV6-2 or TRBV6-3 and TRBJ2-3; TRBD2 matches at 12 bases. The CDR3 sequence is 18 residues long. Germline trimming cut 6 bases from V and 2 bases from J; bases unmatched to any gene: 12. Per the germline V gene, CDR1 is MNHEY and CDR2 is SVGEGT. CDR3 coding DNA: TGTGCCAGCAGCCACACTAGCGGGGGGCCGGGACACACAGATACGCAGTATTTT. Its translation is CASSHTSGGPGHTDTQYF.

The J gene is TRBJ2-3, the V gene TRBV5-1; a possible D gene is TRBD2 (6 bases). V lost 6 bases to trimming and J lost 0 bases, with 11 bases between them. The CDR3 loop spans 14 amino acids. Germline values: CDR1 SGHRS, CDR2 YFSETQ. In nucleotides, the CDR3 is TGCGCCAGCAAATCCGGGACTAGCACAGATACGCAGTATTTT. This gives the protein CASKSGTSTDTQYF.

This clone has more than one count but fewer than ten. J is TRBJ2-1 and V is TRBV20-1; 8 bases fit TRBD1. Germline-derived CDR1 and CDR2 are DFQATT and SNEGSKA (reference sequence). The CDR3 sequence is 11 residues long. J gave up 14 bases and V 4 bases, and 7 bases lay outside the gene matches. The CDR3 nucleotides are TGCAGTGCTAATGGACAGGGTGGGAAGTTCTTC. Encoded protein: CSANGQGGKFF.

V is TRBV13 and J is TRBJ1-1; D uncertain. V lost 5 bases and J lost 2, with 12 bases in between. The CDR3 extends over 14 amino acids. Germline V gene lookup returns CDR1 PRHDT and CDR2 FYEKMQ (reference sequence). The CDR3: CASSAYLNNTEAFF. The CDR3 bases are TGTGCCAGCAGCGCGTACTTGAACAACACTGAAGCTTTCTTT.

This chain links TRBV14 with TRBJ2-7; D gene unclear. V was trimmed by 1 base and J by 6 bases, leaving 7 bases between them. Per germline, CDR1 SGHDN and CDR2 FVKESK. This CDR3 is 12 amino acids long. The CDR3 DNA follows: TGTGCCAGCAGCCAAGTAGTTGGCGAGCAGTACTTC. It encodes CASSQVVGEQYF.

This chain uses TRBV28 with TRBJ2-5; a possible D gene is TRBD2 (7 bases). Between the trimmed V and J ends, which lost 7 bases and 5 bases, there was a span of 8 bases. Germline assignment: CDR1 MDHEN and CDR2 SYDVKM. The CDR3 is 11 amino acids. CDR3 DNA sequence: TGTGCCAGCAAGGGGGGGGAGACCCAGTACTTC. Its translation is CASKGGETQYF.

V is TRBV9 and J is TRBJ1-2, with 7 bases lining up with TRBD1. The CDR3 spans 15 residues. V gave up 2 bases and J gave up 7 bases; unmatched junction bases: 11. Germline V gene lookup returns CDR1 SGDLS and CDR2 YYNGEE. The CDR3 here is CASSVSSGGGGGYTF. The CDR3 nucleotides read TGTGCCAGCAGCGTGTCATCAGGGGGAGGAGGTGGCTACACCTTC.

This sequence joins TRBV24-1 and TRBJ1-2; TRBD1 matches at 7 bases. There are 14 residues in the CDR3. The V gene's germline CDR1 is KGHDR and CDR2 SFDVKD. Unmatched junction bases numbered 10, after V lost 7 bases and J lost 6 bases. The CDR3 sequence: CATSASDRVDGYTF. The CDR3 DNA follows: TGTGCCACCAGCGCCTCAGACAGGGTCGATGGCTACACCTTC.

The chain links TRBV6-5 to TRBJ1-4, with a weak D call TRBD1 (6 bases). Trimming stripped 5 bases from V and 6 bases from J, with 16 bases between. Germline CDR1 is MNHEY and CDR2 is SVGAGI. This CDR3 has 15 residues. Here the CDR3 reads CASSRSGGQDEKLFF. In nucleotides, the CDR3 is TGTGCCAGCAGTAGATCCGGGGGGCAGGATGAAAAACTGTTTTTT.

A few counts support this clone. The chain links TRBV28 to TRBJ1-1; perhaps TRBD1 as D (5 bases). Germline values: CDR1 MDHEN, CDR2 SYDVKM. The CDR3 totals 15 residues. V was pared by 8 bases and J by 4 bases, with 20 bases between. CDR3 DNA: TGTGCCAGCCACGACAGCCAGACGGGGGGCACTGAAGCTTTCTTT. It is translated as CASHDSQTGGTEAFF.

On this clone itself: This sample also contains other DNA sequences that code for the same CDR3. This sequence joins TRBV2 and TRBJ1-5; 9 nucleotides match TRBD1. V lost 6 bases and J lost 6; bases outside the gene matches: 6. There are 14 residues in the CDR3. Germline CDR1 reads SNHLY; CDR2 reads FYNNEI. The CDR3, as DNA: TGTGCCAGCAGCGACACAGGGGGCCGTCAGCCCCAGCATTTT. Its translation: CASSDTGGRQPQHF.

The chain joins TRBV27 to TRBJ1-2, with 12 bases aligning to TRBD1. Trimming removed 6 bases from V and 8 bases from J; junction bases left unmatched: 7. The CDR3 totals 14 residues. CDR1 and CDR2 from the germline V gene are MNHEY and SMNVEV (reference sequence). This CDR3 is CASSPGQGARGYTF. The DNA for the CDR3 is TGTGCCAGCAGCCCGGGACAGGGGGCTCGAGGCTACACCTTC.

The gene calls are TRBV6-5 and TRBJ1-1, with 9 nucleotides matching TRBD1. V gave up 3 bases and J gave up 4 bases; unmatched junction bases: 6. Germline V gene sequence: CDR1 MNHEY, CDR2 SVGAGI. This CDR3 has 15 residues. The DNA for the CDR3 is TGTGCCAGCAGTTATAGGGCGACAGGGGGCACTGAAGCTTTCTTT. Amino acid sequence: CASSYRATGGTEAFF.

The chain is built from TRBV5-6 and TRBJ1-3; no firm D call. V gave up 2 bases and J gave up 0 bases, with 6 bases separating them. Per germline, CDR1 SGHDT and CDR2 YYEEEE. The CDR3 spans 14 residues. Written as DNA, the CDR3 is TGTGCCAGCAGCTTCTCAGGCTCTGGAAACACCATATATTTT. Translating it yields CASSFSGSGNTIYF.

In this sample, this clone turned up a few times. The rearrangement joins TRBV4-2 to TRBJ2-7; D may be TRBD1 (5 bases). From germline, CDR1 is LGHNA and CDR2 YNFKEQ. The CDR3 loop spans 15 amino acids. Trimming pared 1 base from V and 3 bases from J, leaving 13 bases between. CDR3 sequence (DNA): TGTGCCAGCAGCCAAGTAGGGGCAGGGAACTACGAGCAGTACTTC. Translated, it gives CASSQVGAGNYEQYF.

The genes are TRBV18 and TRBJ1-1; D may be TRBD1 (6 bases). In germline, CDR1 is KGHSH, CDR2 LQKENI. The CDR3 runs 14 residues. Trimming removed 2 bases at V and 4 bases at J, with 11 bases between. The DNA of the CDR3 is TGTGCCAGCTCACCAGGGGGGGCGGTCACTGAAGCTTTCTTT. Translated, it gives CASSPGGAVTEAFF.

The chain employs TRBV29-1 and TRBJ1-2; 9 positions match TRBD1. The junction had 12 bases not matched to a gene; V was cut back by 3 bases and J by 4 bases. Germline V gene data show CDR1 as SQVTM and CDR2 as ANQGSEA. This CDR3 is 16 amino acids long. The CDR3 nucleotides read TGCAGCGTTGACAGCTCCGGGACAGGGTTTGCCTATGGCTACACCTTC. Translating it yields CSVDSSGTGFAYGYTF.

With respect to this clone: A clone one base away is much larger, so this may be a read error. The J gene is TRBJ1-1, the V gene TRBV6-5, with a possible D match to TRBD1 (6 bases). Per germline, CDR1 MNHEY and CDR2 SVGAGI. CDR3 length equals 13 residues. With 7 bases removed from V and 0 bases from J, the gap between germline ends came to 9 bases. The CDR3 DNA follows: TGTGCCAGCACCGGACAGATGAACACTGAAGCTTTCTTT. Translating it yields CASTGQMNTEAFF.

V usage is TRBV30 and J usage is TRBJ1-2; no reliable D call. V lost 3 bases and J lost 0, with 17 bases in between. CDR1 is GTSNPN and CDR2 is SVGIG in the germline V gene (reference sequence). CDR3 length: 16 residues. CDR3 DNA sequence: TGTGCCTGGAGCCCCATAACTCGTGATTCTAACTATGGCTACACCTTC. It specifies CAWSPITRDSNYGYTF.

The chain uses TRBV18 and TRBJ1-2, with 11 bases identical to TRBD1. This CDR3 is 15 amino acids long. Losses at the gene ends were 3 bases for V and 4 bases for J; bases not matched to a gene: 4. Germline V lookup: CDR1 KGHSH, CDR2 LQKENI. CDR3 loop: CASSPGQGGSYGYTF. The CDR3 DNA follows: TGTGCCAGCTCACCGGGACAGGGGGGCTCCTATGGCTACACCTTC. The complete variable domain, with remaining parts taken from reference TRBV18 and TRBJ1-2, reads NAGVMQNPRHLVRRRGQEARLRCSPMKGHSHVYWYRQLPEEGLKFMVYLQKENIIDESGMPKERFSAEFPKEGPSILRIQQVVRGDSAAYFCASSPGQGGSYGYTFGSGTRLTVV.